The 8 T cell receptor beta chains listed next were all sequenced from one sample in a study of shared clonotypes between healthy human individuals. The table came from immunoSEQ multiplex PCR; TCRdb's copy has only in-frame clones and leaves some out. The data show 2 million to 2.5 million clones, with 85% to 95% seen just once and 0.37% held by the top ten. Sequencing was performed on naive CD4+ T cells from PBMCs. The subset here: CD45RA+ positively selected. These TCRs come from a man between 18 and 29 years old in good health. Some clones in this sample may be carry-over from other donors' samples.

On this clone: This same CDR3 is encoded by further DNA sequences in the sample. This rearrangement joins TRBV30 to TRBJ2-7; D tentatively reads TRBD1 or TRBD2 (6 bases each). In germline, CDR1 is GTSNPN, CDR2 SVGIG (reference sequence). Trimming removed 2 bases at V and 0 bases at J, with 11 bases between. The CDR3 covers 14 residues. The CDR3 region has the DNA TGTGCCTGGAGTAACGGGGGCACCTCCTACGAGCAGTACTTC. Protein product: CAWSNGGTSYEQYF.

The CDR3 nucleotides read TGTGCCAGCAGCTTTCCGGGACAATATAGCAATCAGCCCCAGCATTTT. This translates into CASSFPGQYSNQPQHF. The V and J genes are TRBV7-2 and TRBJ1-5, with D maybe TRBD1 (6 bases). Trimming stripped 3 bases from V and 0 bases from J, with 12 bases between. The V gene's germline CDR1 is SGHTA and CDR2 FQGNSA. The CDR3 has 16 amino acids.

The V gene is TRBV7-6, the J gene TRBJ2-3; a possible D gene is TRBD2 (5 bases). V was pared by 4 bases and J by 5 bases, with 25 bases between. The CDR3 runs to 18 residues. Germline CDR1 SGHVS, CDR2 FNYEAQ. The CDR3 DNA reads TGTGCCAGCAGCTCTGGAGAAACAAGCGCGACCGGGATAGATACGCAGTATTTT. Amino acid sequence: CASSSGETSATGIDTQYF.

J is TRBJ2-5 and V is TRBV28, with 8 bases fitting TRBD1. V lost 6 bases to trimming and J lost 4 bases; unmatched junction nucleotides: 10. This CDR3 region has 15 residues. Germline V gives CDR1 MDHEN, CDR2 SYDVKM. As DNA, the CDR3 is TGTGCCAGCAGCGAGACAGGGGTGGCAAGAGAGACCCAGTACTTC. This translates into CASSETGVARETQYF.

This chain uses TRBV10-2 with TRBJ2-7; 11 nucleotides agree with TRBD2. Germline loops: CDR1 WSHSY, CDR2 SAAADI. This CDR3 comprises 15 residues. The trim removed 8 bases at V and 6 bases at J, leaving 12 bases unmatched. The CDR3 region is CASAAGGGLAVEQYF. The CDR3 DNA follows: TGCGCCAGCGCGGCAGGAGGGGGACTAGCGGTCGAGCAGTACTTC.

The chain is built from TRBV28 and TRBJ1-5; D is ambiguous. The germline CDR1 and CDR2 sequences are MDHEN and SYDVKM. Trimming stripped 8 bases from V and 0 bases from J, with 17 bases between. The CDR3 is made up of 16 amino acids. The CDR3 coding sequence is TGTGCCAGCTTCTCCGATGGACGGTATAGCAATCAGCCCCAGCATTTT. Protein product: CASFSDGRYSNQPQHF.

The rearrangement uses TRBV29-1 and TRBJ2-7; D is undetermined. This CDR3 spans 15 amino acids. Germline CDR1 SQVTM, CDR2 ANQGSEA. Trimming cost V 4 bases and J 2 bases, with 18 bases left between them. This CDR3 is CSVAISPSRAYEQYF. The CDR3, as DNA: TGCAGCGTTGCGATAAGTCCATCCCGCGCCTACGAGCAGTACTTC.

The chain is built from TRBV5-1 and TRBJ2-3; no clear D gene. Trimming removed 3 bases from V and 4 bases from J, with 18 bases in between. There are 16 residues in the CDR3. Germline CDR1 SGHRS, CDR2 YFSETQ. The CDR3 region has the DNA TGCGCCAGCAGCTCCGGGTCGAGCGTTGGGGCAGATACGCAGTATTTT. This translates into CASSSGSSVGADTQYF.